These T cell receptor beta chains were read from a single sample in a study of blood T cell repertoires in COVID-19. Only in-frame clones appear in the TCRdb table, and some are missing; sequencing was by immunoSEQ multiplex PCR. This table holds 85,000 to 120,000 clones, about 85% found once. Sample: peripheral blood. The receptors were gathered from a man aged 50 or older with active COVID-19. The CDR3 runs from the conserved cysteine through the conserved F or W. Fields, in order: D gene, clone size, J gene, CDR3 length, V gene, CDR3 DNA, CDR3 protein. D genes are given only for firm matches. A clone size is listed for some rows: how often the clone was seen (once, few, many), or a class if it is expanded.

NA NA TRBJ1-5 15 TRBV19 TGTGCCAGTAGATCAAAGGAGGTGTTTTACCAGCCCCAGCATTTT CASRSKEVFYQPQHF
NA NA TRBJ1-5 13 TRBV2 TGTGCCAGCAGTGGGACACTGAATCAGCCCCAGCATTTT CASSGTLNQPQHF
TRBD2 once TRBJ2-3 15 TRBV7-2 TGTGCCAGCAGTGAACTAGCGGGGGCCCCCGATAGGCAGTATTTT CASSELAGAPDRQYF
NA NA TRBJ1-1 15 TRBV19 TGTGCCAGTAGTCGAATGAGGTTACTAAACACTGAAGCTTTCTTT CASSRMRLLNTEAFF
NA once TRBJ2-5 14 TRBV5-1 TGCGCCAGCAACAACGGAGCGGGTCAAGAGACCCAGTACTTC CASNNGAGQETQYF
NA NA TRBJ1-3 14 TRBV5-4 TGTGCCAGCAGCCCTAGCGGGATTCAAAACACCATATATTTT CASSPSGIQNTIYF
NA NA TRBJ1-1 14 TRBV4-2 TGTGCCAGCAGAGGAAACCGGGGGAACACTGAAGCTTTCTTT CASRGNRGNTEAFF
TRBD1 NA TRBJ1-5 16 TRBV18 TGTGCCAGCTCACCACGACGACAGGGCGGCAATCAGCCCCAGCATTTT CASSPRRQGGNQPQHF
NA NA TRBJ2-7 12 TRBV19 TGTGCCAGTAGCGGGAACCCGGCCGAGCAGTACTTC CASSGNPAEQYF
NA NA TRBJ1-1 13 TRBV19 TGTGCCAGTAGTATAGGGAGGGGAGCTGAAGCTTTCTTT CASSIGRGAEAFF
NA few TRBJ2-6 15 TRBV29-1 TGCAGCGTTGAAGATAATAACTCTGGGGCCAACGTCCTGACTTTC CSVEDNNSGANVLTF
NA NA TRBJ2-3 16 TRBV7-9 TGTGCCAGCAGCTCATACCTAGGACTGGCAGAAGATACGCAGTATTTT CASSSYLGLAEDTQYF
TRBD1 once TRBJ2-1 17 TRBV7-6 TGTGCCAGCAGCACCAGCCTCCGGGACAGGGGGAGCAATGAGCAGTTCTTC CASSTSLRDRGSNEQFF
TRBD2 NA TRBJ2-2 18 TRBV14 TGTGCCAGCAGCCAAGGCGGGGGAGTTAATCAGGACACCGGGGAGCTGTTTTTT CASSQGGGVNQDTGELFF
NA NA TRBJ2-7 15 TRBV7-2 TGTGCCAGCAGCCCCTATGCCGGGGGTGCGTACGAGCAGTACTTC CASSPYAGGAYEQYF
NA NA TRBJ1-5 16 TRBV6-2/TRBV6-3 TGTGCCAGCAGTTACTCGTCAGGGAGGCCCGAACAGCCCCAGCATTTT CASSYSSGRPEQPQHF